This TCR beta chain is from a study of identical twins. TCRdb redid the calling of the 5' RACE reads with MiXCR, one entry per CDR3 protein. The sample lists roughly 230,000 distinct CDR3 sequences; about 8.9% were seen once. The study's findings and limits: Twin-shared out-of-frame alpha sequences were enriched for low generation probability. Conclusions leaned on cross-sectional statistical analysis and did not track the same donors over time.

This CDR3 has 14 amino acids. Germline lookup yields CDR1 SGDLS and CDR2 YYNGEE. Trimming cost V 3 bases and J 5 bases, with 15 bases left between them. Of note for this clonotype: The antigen is unknown.

This sample was shared with a second study, whose subject was yellow fever vaccine responses in identical twins.

The receptor comes from a woman under 30 in good health. The chain uses TRBV9 and TRBJ2-7, with D possibly TRBD2 on 6 matching bases. The sample consisted of CD8+ T cells sorted from blood. The CDR3 nucleotides read TGTGCCAGCAGCGCCCCAGGGCGGGGTGACGAGCAGTACTTC. Its protein product is CASSAPGRGDEQYF.